This TCR beta chain is from a study of T cell changes during pregnancy in multiple sclerosis. CDR3 length: 18 residues. Germline-derived CDR1 and CDR2 are SGHDT and YYEEEE. Germline trimming cut 4 bases from V and 5 bases from J; bases unmatched to any gene: 20. Method: immunoSEQ multiplex PCR; TCRdb's copy keeps in-frame clones and lacks some. The data hold around 70,000 clones, with around 90% observed a single time. V and J are TRBV5-6 and TRBJ2-5, with 7 bases matching TRBD2. The TCR comes from a female donor in good health, enrolled as a control in a pregnancy study. Material: peripheral blood, obtained after pregnancy. The CDR3 DNA reads as TGTGCCAGCAGCACGACCCGAAGGGCTAGCGGCCTCCAGGAGACCCAGTACTTC. This translates into CASSTTRRASGLQETQYF.